The 8 T cell receptor beta chains below all came from one sample that was sequenced in a study of cytomegalovirus exposure and HLA in healthy donors. PCR amplification relied on 60 Vbeta primers (plus 13 Jbeta primers). The table came from immunoSEQ multiplex PCR; TCRdb's copy has only in-frame clones and leaves some out. The data contain fewer than 350,000 clones, 80% to 90% of them seen just once; the ten biggest clones take up roughly 2%. Sequenced material: PBMCs. The receptors here all came from a woman between 18 and 29 years old in good health and CMV-seronegative.

The chain recombines TRBV5-1 with TRBJ1-3; possibly TRBD1 for D (6 bases). V lost 7 bases to trimming and J lost 0 bases, with 17 bases between them. From germline, CDR1 is SGHRS and CDR2 YFSETQ. There are 16 residues in the CDR3. The CDR3 is CASPPGGGTSGNTIYF. As DNA, the CDR3 is TGCGCCAGCCCCCCGGGGGGGGGCACCTCTGGAAACACCATATATTTT.

This clone was counted once. V and J are TRBV2 and TRBJ2-3; 8 positions match TRBD2. The CDR3 has 15 residues. The trim removed 7 bases at V and 0 bases at J, leaving 6 bases unmatched. Germline CDR1 and CDR2: SNHLY and FYNNEI. The CDR3 region has the DNA TGTGCCAGCATCAGGACTAGCCTAAGCACAGATACGCAGTATTTT. Residues: CASIRTSLSTDTQYF.

V is TRBV28 and J is TRBJ1-5; tentatively, D is TRBD1 (6 bases). There are 18 residues in the CDR3. The germline gives CDR1 MDHEN, CDR2 SYDVKM. The germline V and J ends were trimmed by 5 bases and 0 bases, with 20 bases remaining between them. The CDR3 coding sequence is TGTGCCAGCAGTCAGGACAGCAGACTTTCATATAGCAATCAGCCCCAGCATTTT. As protein: CASSQDSRLSYSNQPQHF. The variable domain in full, with the rest retrieved from reference TRBV28 and TRBJ1-5, is DVKVTQSSRYLVKRTGEKVFLECVQDMDHENMFWYRQDPGLGLRLIYFSYDVKMKEKGDIPEGYSVSREKKERFSLILESASTNQTSMYLCASSQDSRLSYSNQPQHFGDGTRLSIL.

This clone was recorded only once. This chain uses TRBV6-5 with TRBJ1-5; 8 bases map to TRBD1. V trimming: 6 bases; J trimming: 11 bases; junction bases outside the gene matches: 12. The CDR3 is made up of 14 amino acids. From germline, CDR1 is MNHEY and CDR2 SVGAGI. DNA of the CDR3: TGTGCCAGCAGCTCTCGACAGGGGCAAAAGGCCCAGCATTTT. Its protein product is CASSSRQGQKAQHF.

The V call is TRBV18, the J call TRBJ1-2, with D tentatively TRBD1 (5 bases). CDR3 length: 14 residues. Germline V gene sequence: CDR1 KGHSH, CDR2 LQKENI. V lost 2 bases to trimming and J lost 4 bases, with 11 bases between them. The DNA of the CDR3 is TGTGCCAGCTCACCAGGGGGGTTCGGCTATGGCTACACCTTC. Amino acid sequence: CASSPGGFGYGYTF.

CDR3 sequence: CASSQGLAGDNEQFF. The CDR3 coding sequence is TGCGCCAGCAGCCAAGGACTAGCGGGGGACAATGAGCAGTTCTTC. The chain carries TRBV4-1 and TRBJ2-1, with 12 bases aligning to TRBD2. The germline gives CDR1 MGHRA, CDR2 YSYEKL. The trim removed 1 base at V and 5 bases at J, leaving 0 bases unmatched. This CDR3 spans 15 amino acids.

The chain couples TRBV18 to TRBJ1-2; 7 bases line up with TRBD1. The CDR3 runs to 13 residues. The germline V gene has CDR1 KGHSH and CDR2 LQKENI. The V and J ends lost 3 bases and 4 bases, in that order; junction bases with no gene match: 2. CDR3 amino acids: CASSPGQIYGYTF. CDR3 DNA sequence: TGTGCCAGCTCACCGGGACAGATCTATGGCTACACCTTC.

J is TRBJ2-2 and V is TRBV9; D may be TRBD1 (6 bases). The CDR3 contains 15 residues. The V and J ends lost 0 bases and 4 bases respectively, with 10 bases between them. Germline-derived CDR1 and CDR2 are SGDLS and YYNGEE. CDR3 protein: CASSVAAGVTGELFF. The CDR3 DNA follows: TGTGCCAGCAGCGTAGCGGCAGGGGTCACCGGGGAGCTGTTTTTT.